Below, 30 T cell receptor beta chains from the same sample are listed, as sequenced in a study of CD8 T cells in ankylosing spondylitis. TCRdb processed the 5' RACE reads anew with MiXCR; each CDR3 protein has one entry. The sample records approximately 260,000 distinct CDR3 sequences, 8% to 9.5% being singletons. Material: blood, either unsorted or a sorted T cell fraction (not recorded which). These receptors originate from a male donor with ankylosing spondylitis or in good health (not recorded which).

The chain joins TRBV5-1 to TRBJ1-1; TRBD1 might be the D (5 bases). The V gene's germline CDR1 is SGHRS and CDR2 YFSETQ. V lost 0 bases and J lost 3, with 12 bases in between. There are 15 residues in the CDR3. The CDR3, as DNA: TGCGCCAGCAGCTTGGCGGGGGATGGATACACTGAAGCTTTCTTT. Its translation: CASSLAGDGYTEAFF.

This clonotype has a count of ten or more. In nucleotides, the CDR3 is TGTGCCAGCAGTTCACCGGTGCAAGAGACCCAGTACTTC. This gives the protein CASSSPVQETQYF. The rearrangement joins TRBV6-5 to TRBJ2-5, with D uncertain. The germline CDR1 and CDR2 sequences are MNHEY and SVGAGI. Trimming removed 4 bases from V and 2 bases from J, with 8 bases in between. The CDR3 is made up of 13 amino acids.

This clonotype was counted at least ten times. The V gene is TRBV20-1, the J gene TRBJ2-5, with D possibly TRBD1 on 5 matching bases. CDR1 is DFQATT and CDR2 is SNEGSKA in the germline V gene (reference sequence). V dropped 1 base and J dropped 1 base, with 13 bases sitting between them. The CDR3 extends over 15 amino acids. This chain's CDR3 is CSARGIPRAQETQYF. DNA of the CDR3: TGCAGTGCTAGAGGAATTCCCAGGGCCCAAGAGACCCAGTACTTC.

This clonotype turned up a few times. J is TRBJ2-1 and V is TRBV18, with TRBD2 matching 14 bases. Germline CDR1 is KGHSH and CDR2 is LQKENI. CDR3 size: 15 residues. The ends lost 5 bases at V and 7 bases at J; junction bases unmatched: 4. The CDR3 spells CASSKGTSGSNEQFF. The DNA for the CDR3 is TGTGCCAGCTCAAAAGGGACTAGCGGGAGTAATGAGCAGTTCTTC.

This clonotype was seen ten or more times. The chain recombines TRBV12-3 or TRBV12-4 with TRBJ2-7, with 8 bases aligning to TRBD1. V was pared by 3 bases and J by 0 bases, with 28 bases of the junction left unmatched. CDR3 size: 23 residues. The chain's CDR3 is CASSFRPRPYFVGTGETSYEQYF. CDR3 DNA: TGTGCCAGCAGTTTTCGCCCCCGGCCTTATTTTGTGGGGACAGGCGAAACCTCCTACGAGCAGTACTTC.

This clonotype was seen many times. The chain has TRBV5-1 and TRBJ1-1, with TRBD1 matching over 9 bases. CDR1 and CDR2 (germline): SGHRS, YFSETQ. J gave up 10 bases and V 1 base, and 5 bases lay outside the gene matches. The CDR3 spans 13 residues. CDR3 loop: CASSLIQGASAFF. The CDR3 coding sequence is TGCGCCAGCAGCTTGATACAGGGGGCGTCAGCTTTCTTT.

This clonotype has at least ten counts. The chain joins TRBV24-1 to TRBJ2-7; 7 nucleotides agree with TRBD1. The CDR3 has 13 amino acids. The V and J ends lost 7 bases and 3 bases, in that order; junction bases with no gene match: 5. CDR1 and CDR2 (germline): KGHDR, SFDVKD. In nucleotides, the CDR3 is TGTGCCACCAGCCGGGACAGCAACTACGAGCAGTACTTC. Its translation is CATSRDSNYEQYF.

This clonotype was observed at least ten times. The chain has TRBV18 and TRBJ1-1; 9 nucleotides agree with TRBD1. The CDR3 is 16 amino acids. V lost 6 bases to trimming and J lost 6 bases; unmatched junction nucleotides: 14. Germline V lookup: CDR1 KGHSH, CDR2 LQKENI. CDR3 sequence reads: CASSVRPGQGPPEAFF. The DNA of the CDR3 is TGTGCCAGCTCGGTTCGACCGGGACAGGGCCCTCCTGAAGCTTTCTTT. Full variable domain (rest looked up from reference TRBV18 and TRBJ1-1): NAGVMQNPRHLVRRRGQEARLRCSPMKGHSHVYWYRQLPEEGLKFMVYLQKENIIDESGMPKERFSAEFPKEGPSILRIQQVVRGDSAAYFCASSVRPGQGPPEAFFGQGTRLTVV.

This clonotype was seen repeatedly, ten times or more. The gene calls are TRBV5-1 and TRBJ2-1; TRBD2 is a possible D gene (6 bases). This CDR3 contains 16 residues. Trimming took 0 bases from V and 6 from J, leaving 16 bases between them. Germline V gene sequence: CDR1 SGHRS, CDR2 YFSETQ. The DNA for the CDR3 is TGCGCCAGCAGCTTGGGTGGAGGGTTGAGTTTCAATGAGCAGTTCTTC. This sequence encodes CASSLGGGLSFNEQFF.

This clonotype has at least ten counts. The rearrangement uses TRBV19 and TRBJ1-1; 8 bases line up with TRBD1. V lost 0 bases to trimming and J lost 11 bases; unmatched junction nucleotides: 2. Germline V CDR1 and CDR2: LNHDA, SQIVND (reference sequence). The CDR3 totals 12 residues. In DNA form, the CDR3 reads TGTGCCAGTAGTATAGATCAGGGGGCGGCTTTCTTT. Translating gives CASSIDQGAAFF.

The chain uses TRBV29-1 and TRBJ1-3; no definite D call. The germline gives CDR1 SQVTM, CDR2 ANQGSEA. This CDR3 is 13 amino acids long. Trimming removed 4 bases at V and 0 bases at J, with 7 bases between. The CDR3 coding sequence is TGCAGCGTTGTCCGCAACTCTGGAAACACCATATATTTT. Translated, it gives CSVVRNSGNTIYF.

This clonotype was counted ten times or more. This rearrangement joins TRBV20-1 to TRBJ1-2; D not certain. Trimming removed 4 bases at V and 8 bases at J, with 11 bases between. Germline CDR1 and CDR2: DFQATT and SNEGSKA (reference sequence). CDR3 length equals 11 residues. CDR3 loop: CSAMGDSGYTF. The CDR3 coding sequence is TGCAGTGCTATGGGTGACTCGGGCTACACCTTC.

This clonotype occurred a few times. The chain joins TRBV12-5 to TRBJ1-5, with no clear D. Trimming pared 6 bases from V and 0 bases from J, leaving 6 bases between. This CDR3 has 13 amino acids. The V gene's germline CDR1 is LGHNT and CDR2 FRNRAP. In nucleotides, the CDR3 is TGTGCTAGTGGGGCAGGTAGCAATCAGCCCCAGCATTTT. Protein product: CASGAGSNQPQHF.

As concerns this clonotype: Possible read error: a much larger clone is one base away. The CDR3: CASREVRDSEGGYTF. CDR3 DNA sequence: TGTGCCAGCAGAGAAGTAAGGGACAGTGAAGGAGGCTACACCTTC. The V gene is TRBV6-1, the J gene TRBJ1-2, with 7 bases aligning to TRBD1. The germline V gene encodes CDR1 MNHNS and CDR2 SASEGT. This CDR3 has 15 residues.

This clonotype was counted many times. In DNA, the CDR3 is TGCAGTGCTAGGTTAGCGGGAGTCCCTAAGGAGCAGTTCTTC. Amino acids: CSARLAGVPKEQFF. The chain joins TRBV20-1 to TRBJ2-1; 9 nucleotides agree with TRBD2. Trimming took 3 bases from V and 10 from J; bases not matched to a gene: 10. The CDR3 is made up of 14 amino acids. Germline V lookup: CDR1 DFQATT, CDR2 SNEGSKA (reference sequence).

This sequence joins TRBV13 and TRBJ1-1; perhaps TRBD1 as D (6 bases). The CDR3 has 15 residues. Germline V lookup: CDR1 PRHDT, CDR2 FYEKMQ (reference sequence). The V and J ends lost 5 bases and 5 bases respectively, with 18 bases between them. Written as DNA, the CDR3 is TGTGCCAGCAGCAAACCTCCAGGGGAAGGGACTGAAGCTTTCTTT. Protein: CASSKPPGEGTEAFF. Using reference TRBV13 and TRBJ1-1 for the parts outside the CDR3, the full variable domain is AAGVIQSPRHLIKEKRETATLKCYPIPRHDTVYWYQQGPGQDPQFLISFYEKMQSDKGSIPDRFSAQQFSDYHSELNMSSLELGDSALYFCASSKPPGEGTEAFFGQGTRLTVV.

This clonotype was found a few times. This chain connects TRBV30 to TRBJ2-6; D call uncertain. Germline CDR1 is GTSNPN and CDR2 is SVGIG (reference sequence). The CDR3 has 15 amino acids. The ends were cut back, 3 bases at V and 2 bases at J, with 11 bases in the middle. The CDR3 region has the DNA TGTGCCTGGAGCGATCACTCTGCTGGGGCCAACGTCCTGACTTTC. It translates to CAWSDHSAGANVLTF.

This clonotype was picked up many times. Here the CDR3 DNA reads TGTGCCAGCAGTGATCGCCACGGGACTACAGATACGCAGTATTTT. Translated: CASSDRHGTTDTQYF. J is TRBJ2-3 and V is TRBV25-1; TRBD2 might be the D (6 bases). CDR3 length: 15 residues. V lost 3 bases, J lost 3 bases, and 13 bases lay in between. Germline CDR1 reads MGHDK; CDR2 reads SYGVNS.

In its sample, this clonotype was seen many times. This chain uses TRBV10-3 with TRBJ2-3; tentative D call: TRBD2 (6 bases). The CDR3 extends over 17 amino acids. Germline CDR1 ENHRY, CDR2 SYGVKD. Trimming cost V 3 bases and J 4 bases, with 20 bases left between them. The CDR3 DNA sequence: TGTGCCATCAGTGACCGAGATCTGGCTAGCGAGGCAGATACGCAGTATTTT. Translated: CAISDRDLASEADTQYF.

This clonotype was seen ten or more times. The chain has TRBV9 and TRBJ2-2, with D unclear. This CDR3 has 13 amino acids. The ends were cut back, 0 bases at V and 4 bases at J, with 4 bases in the middle. In germline, CDR1 is SGDLS, CDR2 YYNGEE. This CDR3 reads CASSVVPTGELFF. The DNA for the CDR3 is TGTGCCAGCAGCGTAGTTCCCACCGGGGAGCTGTTTTTT.

This clonotype was seen ten or more times. The chain carries TRBV20-1 and TRBJ2-1; 9 nucleotides agree with TRBD2. The germline CDR1 and CDR2 sequences are DFQATT and SNEGSKA (reference sequence). The CDR3 sequence is 16 residues long. V gave up 5 bases and J gave up 7 bases; unmatched junction bases: 15. The CDR3 loop reads CSAGSPIERGDNEQFF. For the CDR3, the DNA is TGCAGTGCTGGCAGTCCTATCGAGCGGGGGGATAATGAGCAGTTCTTC.

The V and J genes are TRBV3-1 and TRBJ1-1; D perhaps matches TRBD1 (6 bases). Germline V gene lookup returns CDR1 LGHDT and CDR2 YNNKEL (reference sequence). The CDR3 runs 15 residues. V was clipped by 5 bases and J by 1 base, with 14 bases between them. DNA of the CDR3: TGTGCCAGCAGCTGGACGACAGGTTCGAACACTGAAGCTTTCTTT. Its translation is CASSWTTGSNTEAFF.

This clonotype occurred many times. The V call is TRBV9, the J call TRBJ2-7; D possibly uses TRBD1 or TRBD2 (5 bases each). V was trimmed by 0 bases and J by 4 bases, leaving 11 bases between them. Germline CDR1 is SGDLS and CDR2 is YYNGEE. CDR3 length: 14 amino acids. The CDR3 loop is CASSVETWGYEQYF. Written as DNA, the CDR3 is TGTGCCAGCAGCGTAGAGACATGGGGGTACGAGCAGTACTTC.

In this sample, this clonotype turned up a few times. This chain uses TRBV20-1 with TRBJ2-1; 7 positions agree with TRBD1. Trimming removed 2 bases from V and 12 bases from J; junction bases left unmatched: 13. Germline V gene data show CDR1 as DFQATT and CDR2 as SNEGSKA (reference sequence). The CDR3 covers 14 residues. The CDR3 DNA follows: TGCAGTGCTAGAAGACAGGGCGGTTCGTTAGGGCAGTTCTTC. It codes for CSARRQGGSLGQFF.

This clonotype has a handful of counts. The V call is TRBV7-9, the J call TRBJ1-1; 7 bases are shared with TRBD1. Germline V gives CDR1 SEHNR, CDR2 FQNEAQ (reference sequence). The trim removed 5 bases at V and 5 bases at J, leaving 2 bases unmatched. The CDR3 extends over 12 amino acids. The CDR3 region has the DNA TGTGCCAGCAGCAACAGGGGAACTGAAGCTTTCTTT. It is translated as CASSNRGTEAFF. Supplemented by reference TRBV7-9 and TRBJ1-1, the full variable domain reads DTGVSQNPRHKITKRGQNVTFRCDPISEHNRLYWYRQTLGQGPEFLTYFQNEAQLEKSRLLSDRFSAERPKGSFSTLEIQRTEQGDSAMYLCASSNRGTEAFFGQGTRLTVV.

The V gene is TRBV4-3, the J gene TRBJ1-6, with D possibly being TRBD1 (5 bases). Trimming took 0 bases from V and 9 from J, leaving 15 bases between them. Germline-derived CDR1 and CDR2 are LGHNA and YSLEER. The CDR3 runs to 16 residues. The DNA for the CDR3 is TGCGCCAGCAGCCAAGAAGGAGCGGGGGGAGTTTCACCCCTCCACTTT. Its translation is CASSQEGAGGVSPLHF.

This clonotype has a handful of counts. Here the CDR3 DNA reads TGTGCCAGCTCAGGGGCGGATAATGAAAAACTGTTTTTT. Protein: CASSGADNEKLFF. The rearrangement links TRBV18 to TRBJ1-4; TRBD1 might be the D (5 bases). Per germline, CDR1 KGHSH and CDR2 LQKENI. V lost 5 bases, J lost 4 bases, and 8 bases lay in between. CDR3 size: 13 residues.

This clonotype was detected ten times or more. This chain uses TRBV20-1 with TRBJ2-1; D remains unclear. V was trimmed by 1 base and J by 0 bases, leaving 13 bases between them. CDR1 is DFQATT and CDR2 is SNEGSKA in the germline V gene (reference sequence). The CDR3 is 16 amino acids. The CDR3 loop reads CSARGRVLSSYNEQFF. The DNA of the CDR3 is TGCAGTGCTAGAGGTCGGGTCTTGAGCTCCTACAATGAGCAGTTCTTC.

This clonotype was seen many times. The chain couples TRBV5-1 to TRBJ2-2; no clear D gene. V was shortened by 1 base and J by 3 bases, with 13 bases between the two germline ends. Looked up from germline, CDR1 is SGHRS and CDR2 is YFSETQ. The CDR3 is 16 amino acids. This CDR3 reads CASSLFLGSDTGELFF. The CDR3 nucleotides are TGCGCCAGCAGCTTGTTCTTGGGATCCGACACCGGGGAGCTGTTTTTT.

This clonotype was counted a few times. V is TRBV5-1 and J is TRBJ2-5; 8 nucleotides match TRBD1. Looked up from germline, CDR1 is SGHRS and CDR2 is YFSETQ. The CDR3 length is 17 residues. The junction had 12 bases not matched to a gene; V was cut back by 0 bases and J by 5 bases. CDR3 protein: CASSLGGQGLIGETQYF. The DNA for the CDR3 is TGCGCCAGCAGCTTGGGTGGACAGGGCCTAATCGGGGAGACCCAGTACTTC.